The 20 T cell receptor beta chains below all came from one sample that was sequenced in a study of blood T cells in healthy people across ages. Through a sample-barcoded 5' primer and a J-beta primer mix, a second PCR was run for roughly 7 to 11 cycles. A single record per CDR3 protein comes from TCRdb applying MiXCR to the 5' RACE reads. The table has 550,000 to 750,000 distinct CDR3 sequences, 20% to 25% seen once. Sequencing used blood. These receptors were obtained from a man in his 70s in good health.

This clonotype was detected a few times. The CDR3 here is CASSPRGTGFYEQYF. CDR3 DNA: TGTGCCAGCTCACCACGAGGGACAGGGTTTTACGAGCAGTACTTC. The V call is TRBV18, the J call TRBJ2-7, with TRBD1 identical over 9 bases. The germline CDR1 and CDR2 sequences are KGHSH and LQKENI. With V trimmed by 1 base and J by 4 bases, 5 bases remained unmatched. The CDR3 loop spans 15 amino acids.

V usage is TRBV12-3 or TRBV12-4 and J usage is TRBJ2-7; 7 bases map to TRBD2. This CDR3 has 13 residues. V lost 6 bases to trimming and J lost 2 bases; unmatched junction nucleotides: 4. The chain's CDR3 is CASRRDYAYEQYF. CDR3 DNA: TGTGCCAGCAGGAGGGACTACGCCTACGAGCAGTACTTC.

The CDR3 DNA is TGTGCCAGCAGTAGTTCGGTGGGTCGGGGGCACGAGACCCAGTACTTC. Residues: CASSSSVGRGHETQYF. The chain couples TRBV6-1 to TRBJ2-7, with D perhaps given as TRBD1 or TRBD2 (6 bases each). The end of the DNA aligns better with TRBJ2-5, so the J call may be wrong. Germline loops: CDR1 MNHNS, CDR2 SASEGT. The CDR3 covers 16 residues.

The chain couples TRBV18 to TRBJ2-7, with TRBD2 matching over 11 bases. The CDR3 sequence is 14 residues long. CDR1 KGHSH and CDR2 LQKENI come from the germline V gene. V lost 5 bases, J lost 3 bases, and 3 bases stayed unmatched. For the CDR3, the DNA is TGTGCCAGCTCAATGACTAGCGGGATCTACGAGCAGTACTTC. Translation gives CASSMTSGIYEQYF.

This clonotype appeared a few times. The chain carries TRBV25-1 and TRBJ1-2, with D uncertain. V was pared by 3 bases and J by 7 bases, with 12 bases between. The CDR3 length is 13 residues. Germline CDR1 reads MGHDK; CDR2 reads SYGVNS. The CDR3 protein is CASSDRLGSGYTF. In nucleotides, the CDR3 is TGTGCCAGCAGTGATAGACTGGGTAGTGGCTACACCTTC.

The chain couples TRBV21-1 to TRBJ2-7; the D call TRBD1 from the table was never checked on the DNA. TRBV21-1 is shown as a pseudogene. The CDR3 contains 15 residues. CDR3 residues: CASSNGTQGAYEQYF. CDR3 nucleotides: TGTGCCAGCAGCAACGGTACGCAGGGGGCCTACGAGCAGTACTTC.

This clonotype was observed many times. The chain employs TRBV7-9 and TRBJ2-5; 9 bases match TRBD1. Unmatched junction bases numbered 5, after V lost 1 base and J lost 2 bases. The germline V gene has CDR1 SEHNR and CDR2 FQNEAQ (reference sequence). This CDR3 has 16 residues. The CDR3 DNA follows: TGTGCCAGCAGCTTAGGGACAGGGGCCCTACAAGAGACCCAGTACTTC. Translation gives CASSLGTGALQETQYF. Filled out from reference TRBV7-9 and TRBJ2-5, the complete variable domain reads DTGVSQNPRHKITKRGQNVTFRCDPISEHNRLYWYRQTLGQGPEFLTYFQNEAQLEKSRLLSDRFSAERPKGSFSTLEIQRTEQGDSAMYLCASSLGTGALQETQYFGPGTRLLVL.

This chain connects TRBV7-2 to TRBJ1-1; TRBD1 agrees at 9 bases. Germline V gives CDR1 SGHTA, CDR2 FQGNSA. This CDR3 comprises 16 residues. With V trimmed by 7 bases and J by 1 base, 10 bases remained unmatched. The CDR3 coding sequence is TGTGCCAGCATCGCCGGGACAGGGCGGGGGAACACTGAAGCTTTCTTT. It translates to CASIAGTGRGNTEAFF.

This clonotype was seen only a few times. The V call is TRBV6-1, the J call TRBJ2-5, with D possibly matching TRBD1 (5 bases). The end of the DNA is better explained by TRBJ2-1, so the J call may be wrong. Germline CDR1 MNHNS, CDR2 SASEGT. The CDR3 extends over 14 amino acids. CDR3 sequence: CASSEPGIANEQFF. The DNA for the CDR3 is TGTGCCAGCAGTGAGCCAGGGATTGCCAATGAGCAGTTCTTC.

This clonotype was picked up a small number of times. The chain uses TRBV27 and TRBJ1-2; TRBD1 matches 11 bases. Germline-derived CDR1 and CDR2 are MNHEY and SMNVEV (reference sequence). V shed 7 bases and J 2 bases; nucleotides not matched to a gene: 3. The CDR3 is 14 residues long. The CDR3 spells CASTRTGGNYGYTF. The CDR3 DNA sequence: TGTGCCAGCACCCGGACAGGGGGCAACTATGGCTACACCTTC.

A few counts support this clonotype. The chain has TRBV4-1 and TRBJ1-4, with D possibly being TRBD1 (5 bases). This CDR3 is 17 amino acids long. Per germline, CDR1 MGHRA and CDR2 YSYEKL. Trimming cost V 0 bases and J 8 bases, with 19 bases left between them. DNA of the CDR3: TGCGCCAGCAGCCAAGATGCGAGAACAGGCCCGGAGGAAAAACTGTTTTTT. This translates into CASSQDARTGPEEKLFF.

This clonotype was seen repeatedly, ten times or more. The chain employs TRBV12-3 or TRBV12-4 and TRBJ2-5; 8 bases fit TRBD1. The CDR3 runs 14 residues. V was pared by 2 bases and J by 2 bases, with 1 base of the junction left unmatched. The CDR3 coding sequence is TGTGCCAGCAGTTTATACAGGGGGCAAGAGACCCAGTACTTC. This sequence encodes CASSLYRGQETQYF.

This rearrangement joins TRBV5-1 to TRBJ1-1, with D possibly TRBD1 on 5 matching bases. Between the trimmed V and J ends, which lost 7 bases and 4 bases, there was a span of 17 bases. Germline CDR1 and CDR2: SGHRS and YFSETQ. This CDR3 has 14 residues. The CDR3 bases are TGCGCCAGCGGGACCAGGGACGGTGTCACTGAAGCTTTCTTT. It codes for CASGTRDGVTEAFF.

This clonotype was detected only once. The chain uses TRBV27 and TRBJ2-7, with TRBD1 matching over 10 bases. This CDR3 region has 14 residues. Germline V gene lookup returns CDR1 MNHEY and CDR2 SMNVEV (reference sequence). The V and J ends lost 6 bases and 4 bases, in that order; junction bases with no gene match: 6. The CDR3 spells CASRSGTGEYEQYF. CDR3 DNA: TGTGCCAGCAGGTCGGGGACAGGGGAATACGAGCAGTACTTC.

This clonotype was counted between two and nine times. The CDR3: CASSLVGTGADEQYF. The CDR3 nucleotides are TGTGCCAGCAGCTTAGTTGGGACAGGGGCCGACGAGCAGTACTTC. This chain links TRBV7-2 with TRBJ2-7; 10 bases are a match to TRBD1. Germline assignment: CDR1 SGHTA and CDR2 FQGNSA. Trimming removed 1 base from V and 5 bases from J; junction bases left unmatched: 5. The length of the CDR3 is 15 residues.

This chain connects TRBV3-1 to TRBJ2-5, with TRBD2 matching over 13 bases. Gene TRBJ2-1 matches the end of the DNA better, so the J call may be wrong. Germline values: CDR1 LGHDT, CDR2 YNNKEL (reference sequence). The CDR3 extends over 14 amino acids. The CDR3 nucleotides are TGTGCCAGCAGCCAAACTAGCGGGAGGGCTGAGCAGTTCTTC. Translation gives CASSQTSGRAEQFF.

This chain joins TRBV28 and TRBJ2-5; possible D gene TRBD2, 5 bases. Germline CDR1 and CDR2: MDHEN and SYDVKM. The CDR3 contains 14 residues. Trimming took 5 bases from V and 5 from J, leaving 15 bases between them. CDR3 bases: TGTGCCAGCAGTCCCTCGCGGGTTGTCGAGACCCAGTACTTC. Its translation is CASSPSRVVETQYF.

For the CDR3, the DNA is TGTGCCAGCAGCTTAGGGGTGGCTAGCATAACCTATGAGCAGTTCTTC. It codes for CASSLGVASITYEQFF. The J gene is TRBJ2-1, the V gene TRBV7-2; a possible D gene is TRBD2 (5 bases). CDR1 SGHTA and CDR2 FQGNSA come from the germline V gene. V lost 1 base, J lost 8 bases, and 18 bases lay in between. The CDR3 consists of 16 residues. The whole variable domain, filled in from reference TRBV7-2 and TRBJ2-1, reads GAGVSQSPSNKVTEKGKDVELRCDPISGHTALYWYRQSLGQGLEFLIYFQGNSAPDKSGLPSDRFSAERTGGSVSTLTIQRTQQEDSAVYLCASSLGVASITYEQFFGPGTRLTVL.

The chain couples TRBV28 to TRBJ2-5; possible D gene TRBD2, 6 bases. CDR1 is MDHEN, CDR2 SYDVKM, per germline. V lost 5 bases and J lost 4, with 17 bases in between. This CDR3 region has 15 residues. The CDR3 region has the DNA TGTGCCAGCAGTACGAACAGGAGGGATGGAGAGACCCAGTACTTC. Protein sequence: CASSTNRRDGETQYF.

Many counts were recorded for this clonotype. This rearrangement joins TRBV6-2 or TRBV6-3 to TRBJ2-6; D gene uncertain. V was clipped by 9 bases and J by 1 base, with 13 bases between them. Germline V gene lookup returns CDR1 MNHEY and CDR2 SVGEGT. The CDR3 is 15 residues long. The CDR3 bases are TGTGCCAGTTCCCAGGCTTCATCTGGGGCCAACGTCCTGACTTTC. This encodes CASSQASSGANVLTF.